This entry concerns a single TCR beta chain. Its antigen is unidentified. Stable disease denoted Graves' hyperthyroidism without ophthalmopathy progression within 18 months. The data were taken from a study of T cells in Graves' hyperthyroidism and ophthalmopathy. Study in general: The blood sample was taken at first diagnosis, before treatment began. Regarding the study as a whole: Researchers found most expanded thyroid clonotypes above 0.001 in blood as well.

Amplification of TCR beta CDR3 regions was performed using RNA transcripts as template. Primed by the HTBI set, a first-round RT-PCR was run on the TCR CDR3. TCRdb passed the multiplex PCR reads through MiXCR, listing each CDR3 protein once. Found here are about 760,000 distinct CDR3 sequences, around 40% of them singletons; the top ten hold less than 35%. The CDR3 runs 13 residues. Trimming shortened V by 6 bases and J by 2 bases, and 11 bases separated the two germline ends. This clonotype originated in a woman in her thirties or forties with Graves' hyperthyroidism. What was sequenced was blood. The genes are TRBV12-3 or TRBV12-4 and TRBJ2-7, with a weak D call TRBD2 (5 bases). For the CDR3, the DNA is TGTGCCAGCAGGAGGGCTGTCACCTACGAGCAGTACTTC. Its translation is CASRRAVTYEQYF.